These 20 T cell receptor beta chains were sequenced from one sample in a study of blood T cell repertoires in COVID-19. TCRdb's table, derived via immunoSEQ multiplex PCR, lists solely in-frame clones and lacks some. This table holds 130,000 to 150,000 clones, 87% found once. Sequencing was done on a sample of peripheral blood. These receptors all come from a man aged 50-60 years who had recovered from COVID-19.

The genes are TRBV19 and TRBJ1-5; 9 bases map to TRBD1. V gave up 5 bases and J gave up 4 bases; unmatched junction bases: 6. The germline V gene encodes CDR1 LNHDA and CDR2 SQIVND (reference sequence). This CDR3 region has 15 residues. The CDR3 DNA reads as TGTGCCAGTAGTTTCCGGGACAGGGTAAATCAGCCCCAGCATTTT. Its translation: CASSFRDRVNQPQHF.

The chain joins TRBV25-1 to TRBJ1-4, with TRBD1 matching over 11 bases. This CDR3 spans 15 amino acids. Germline loops: CDR1 MGHDK, CDR2 SYGVNS. The J segment lost 8 bases and the V segment lost 1 base, leaving 3 bases of the junction unmatched. The CDR3 region is CASSEFRTGGEKLFF. The CDR3 coding sequence is TGTGCCAGCAGTGAATTTAGGACAGGGGGCGAAAAACTGTTTTTT.

This chain connects TRBV27 to TRBJ2-7, with TRBD1 matching over 8 bases. The CDR3 spans 16 residues. Germline loops: CDR1 MNHEY, CDR2 SMNVEV (reference sequence). The V segment lost 2 bases and the J segment 9 bases; nucleotides outside the gene matches: 15. The CDR3 region has the DNA TGTGCCAGCAGTTTAGGCCAGGGGGCGTATATTAGTAGGCAGTACTTC. It specifies CASSLGQGAYISRQYF.

The V and J genes are TRBV9 and TRBJ1-6, with TRBD1 matching 7 bases. With V trimmed by 0 bases and J by 10 bases, 7 bases remained unmatched. This CDR3 has 15 amino acids. Germline lookup yields CDR1 SGDLS and CDR2 YYNGEE. This CDR3 reads CASSVGQGVKSPLHF. The CDR3 region has the DNA TGTGCCAGCAGCGTAGGCCAGGGGGTTAAATCACCCCTCCACTTT.

The rearrangement joins TRBV9 to TRBJ1-3, with unresolved D. Germline CDR1 and CDR2: SGDLS and YYNGEE. The V end lost 5 bases, the J end lost 0 bases, and 6 bases lay between the germline ends. The CDR3 is 13 amino acids. CDR3 DNA sequence: TGTGCCAGCAGTAGTTTCTCTGGAAACACCATATATTTT. Its protein product is CASSSFSGNTIYF.

CDR3 in amino acids: CASSPVRQGGQETQYF. The CDR3, as DNA: TGTGCCAGTAGTCCTGTTCGACAGGGCGGTCAAGAGACCCAGTACTTC. The rearrangement joins TRBV19 to TRBJ2-5; 7 positions match TRBD1. CDR1 is LNHDA, CDR2 SQIVND, per germline (reference sequence). V trimming: 5 bases; J trimming: 2 bases; junction bases outside the gene matches: 11. CDR3 length: 16 amino acids.

CDR3 bases: TGTGCCAGCAGCCCACGGGGGAGCTCCTACGAGCAGTACTTC. This gives the protein CASSPRGSSYEQYF. V usage is TRBV7-2 and J usage is TRBJ2-7; weak D call: TRBD2 (6 bases). The germline V and J ends were trimmed by 5 bases and 0 bases, with 11 bases remaining between them. The CDR3 is 14 amino acids. Per germline, CDR1 SGHTA and CDR2 FQGNSA.

This clone was picked up a small number of times. This chain uses TRBV15 with TRBJ1-6; D may be TRBD1 (5 bases). The CDR3 is 17 residues long. Trimming pared 0 bases from V and 8 bases from J, leaving 17 bases between. The germline V gene has CDR1 LNHNV and CDR2 YYDKDF (reference sequence). The CDR3 sequence: CATSRDIFAREDSPLHF. DNA for the CDR3: TGTGCCACCAGCAGAGATATATTTGCCAGGGAGGATTCACCCCTCCACTTT.

This clone came up once. The chain has TRBV11-3 and TRBJ2-2; no clear D. The CDR3 contains 14 residues. Germline V gene data show CDR1 as SGHNT and CDR2 as YENEEA. V shed 5 bases and J shed 3 bases, with 10 bases lying between them. The CDR3 reads CASSQFRDTGELFF. The CDR3 DNA reads as TGTGCCAGCAGCCAGTTTCGGGACACCGGGGAGCTGTTTTTT.

This clone was found once. CDR3 nucleotide sequence: TGTGCCAGCAGCCCCCTTCGGGGTGAAGCTTTCTTT. Its protein product is CASSPLRGEAFF. The V gene is TRBV3-1 (or the pseudogene TRBV3-2), the J gene TRBJ1-1, with D hard to call. The CDR3 is made up of 12 amino acids. The germline CDR1 and CDR2 sequences are LGHDT and YNNKEL (reference sequence). The ends were cut back, 4 bases at V and 7 bases at J, with 10 bases in the middle.

The V and J genes are TRBV11-2 and TRBJ2-4, with 7 nucleotides matching TRBD1. V was clipped by 2 bases and J by 8 bases; unmatched bases: 12. CDR3 length: 16 amino acids. Germline V lookup: CDR1 SGHAT, CDR2 FQNNGV. CDR3 region: CASSLRGRAGFDIQYF. CDR3 DNA: TGTGCCAGCAGCTTAAGGGGGCGGGCAGGCTTCGACATTCAGTACTTC.

The CDR3 loop is CATSDSGTSGQETQYF. The CDR3 nucleotides read TGTGCCACCAGTGATTCCGGGACTAGCGGACAAGAGACCCAGTACTTC. The chain links TRBV24-1 to TRBJ2-5; 11 positions match TRBD2. This CDR3 spans 16 amino acids. Germline V lookup: CDR1 KGHDR, CDR2 SFDVKD. V lost 2 bases and J lost 2; bases outside the gene matches: 3.

The chain is built from TRBV10-3 and TRBJ1-6; TRBD1 agrees at 9 bases. V was pared by 4 bases and J by 5 bases, with 3 bases of the junction left unmatched. CDR1 is ENHRY, CDR2 SYGVKD, per germline. CDR3 length: 15 residues. The CDR3 DNA is TGTGCCATCAGTGGCGGACAGGGGAATAATTCACCCCTCCACTTT. This codes for CAISGGQGNNSPLHF.

The CDR3 region is CASSPRGQGDEKLFF. The CDR3 nucleotides are TGTGCCAGCAGCCCCAGGGGACAGGGGGACGAAAAACTGTTTTTT. J is TRBJ1-4 and V is TRBV7-2; 11 bases agree with TRBD1. V was clipped by 5 bases and J by 8 bases; unmatched bases: 7. The CDR3 sequence is 15 residues long. Germline loops: CDR1 SGHTA, CDR2 FQGNSA.

The V and J genes are TRBV11-2 and TRBJ2-2; D remains ambiguous. V lost 5 bases, J lost 7 bases, and 5 bases lay in between. The germline V gene encodes CDR1 SGHAT and CDR2 FQNNGV. CDR3 size: 11 residues. The CDR3 protein is CASSGRGELFF. The CDR3 nucleotides are TGTGCCAGCAGCGGCCGCGGGGAGCTGTTTTTT. Looking up the rest from reference TRBV11-2 and TRBJ2-2 gives the full variable domain: EAGVAQSPRYKIIEKRQSVAFWCNPISGHATLYWYQQILGQGPKLLIQFQNNGVVDDSQLPKDRFSAERLKGVDSTLKIQPAKLEDSAVYLCASSGRGELFFGEGSRLTVL.

V gene TRBV3-1 (or the pseudogene TRBV3-2) combines with J gene TRBJ1-2; 12 nucleotides line up with TRBD1. The CDR3 consists of 16 residues. Germline CDR1 is LGHDT and CDR2 is YNNKEL (reference sequence). V lost 4 bases to trimming and J lost 8 bases; unmatched junction nucleotides: 11. The DNA of the CDR3 is TGTGCCAGCAGCCTTACGGGACAGGGGGCGTCGGGAGGCTACACCTTC. This translates into CASSLTGQGASGGYTF.

V is TRBV7-6 and J is TRBJ2-2, with a weak D call TRBD2 (6 bases). Germline V gene sequence: CDR1 SGHVS, CDR2 FNYEAQ. The CDR3 length is 16 residues. The V gene lost 2 bases and the J gene lost 2 bases, with 12 bases spanning the gap. The chain's CDR3 is CASSLLLALNTGELFF. In DNA, the CDR3 is TGTGCCAGCAGCTTACTACTAGCCCTCAACACCGGGGAGCTGTTTTTT.

V is TRBV5-5 and J is TRBJ2-7; 9 nucleotides agree with TRBD1. In germline, CDR1 is SGHKS, CDR2 YYEKEE (reference sequence). Trimming at V came to 5 bases and at J to 5 bases, leaving 11 bases not matched to a gene. The CDR3 has 15 amino acids. CDR3 in DNA: TGTGCCAGCAGTCGACCGGGACAGGGATTACACGAGCAGTACTTC. Translating it yields CASSRPGQGLHEQYF.

The rearrangement joins TRBV12-3 or TRBV12-4 to TRBJ2-5; a weak D match, TRBD1 (6 bases). The V and J ends lost 3 bases and 6 bases respectively, with 11 bases between them. This CDR3 comprises 13 residues. CDR3 sequence: CASSFSGAKTQYF. Here the CDR3 DNA reads TGTGCCAGCAGTTTTTCAGGGGCAAAGACCCAGTACTTC.

This rearrangement joins TRBV2 to TRBJ1-5; 8 bases line up with TRBD1. The CDR3 is 14 amino acids. Per germline, CDR1 SNHLY and CDR2 FYNNEI. Germline trimming cut 7 bases from V and 7 bases from J; bases unmatched to any gene: 9. This chain's CDR3 is CASTVTGVRQPQHF. CDR3 DNA: TGTGCCAGCACAGTGACAGGGGTAAGACAGCCCCAGCATTTT.